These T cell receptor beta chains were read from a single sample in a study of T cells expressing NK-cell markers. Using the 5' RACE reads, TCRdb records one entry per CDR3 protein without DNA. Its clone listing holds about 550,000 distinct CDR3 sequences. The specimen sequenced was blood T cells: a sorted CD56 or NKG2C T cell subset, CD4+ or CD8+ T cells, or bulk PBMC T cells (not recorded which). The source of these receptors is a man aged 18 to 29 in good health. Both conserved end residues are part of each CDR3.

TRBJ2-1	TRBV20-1	CSARPSSVVEFF
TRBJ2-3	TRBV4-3	CASSQGISGPSTDTQYF
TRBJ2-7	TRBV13	CASSLVGLDSSYEQYF
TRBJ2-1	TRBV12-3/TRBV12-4	CASRDDRSPYNEQFF
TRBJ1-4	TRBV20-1	CSARDRQATNEKLFF
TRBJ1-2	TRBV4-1	CASSQGPDSNGYTF
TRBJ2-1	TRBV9	CASSRKTDRYNEQFF
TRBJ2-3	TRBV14	CASSHRPGQGPDTQYF
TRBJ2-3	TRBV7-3	CASSSPQGLAGTDTQYF
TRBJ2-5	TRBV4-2	CASSQDPTSGRGETQYF
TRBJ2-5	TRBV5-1	CASSLDRGAETQYF
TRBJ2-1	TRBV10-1	CATQQSNEQFF
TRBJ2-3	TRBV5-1	CASRRETGGLDTQYF
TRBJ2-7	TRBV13	CASSLLIGPSSYEQYF
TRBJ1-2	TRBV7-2	CASSLRFDRRPGYTF
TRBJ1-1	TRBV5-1	CASSLMTGRWEAFF
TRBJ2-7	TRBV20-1	CSATSGSNYEQYF
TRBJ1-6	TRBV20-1	CSASPIWGADRNNSPLHF
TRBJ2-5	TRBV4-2	CASSQVDGETQYF
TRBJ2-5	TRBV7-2	CASSFWGGLADQETQYF
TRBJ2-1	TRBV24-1	CATSDFPTDNEQFF
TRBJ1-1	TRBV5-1	CASLRDSGVNTEAFF
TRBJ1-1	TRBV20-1	CSASEGRVGTEAFF